The source of this T cell receptor (beta chain) is a study of blood T cells in healthy people across ages. This clonotype was seen more than once but under ten times. Germline CDR1 is SGHRS and CDR2 is YFSETQ. The length of the CDR3 is 16 residues. Deletions cut 5 bases from V and 0 bases from J, with 14 bases between. Together with a sample-barcoded 5' primer, a J-beta primer mix was included in a second PCR lasting roughly 6 to 12 cycles. Sequencing recovered at least 3 million CDR3-containing paired-end reads from each sample. TCRdb reprocessed the 5' RACE reads with MiXCR, giving one entry per CDR3 protein. The sample gives under 2 million distinct CDR3 sequences, about 35% of which show up once; 10% to 12% is in the top ten.

The V call is TRBV5-1, the J call TRBJ1-4; D uncertain. Sequencing was performed on blood. The source of this sequence is a woman aged 25 to 45 in good health. CDR3 residues: CASRTAPGTTNEKLFF. CDR3 nucleotides: TGCGCCAGCAGAACCGCCCCGGGAACAACTAATGAAAAACTGTTTTTT.